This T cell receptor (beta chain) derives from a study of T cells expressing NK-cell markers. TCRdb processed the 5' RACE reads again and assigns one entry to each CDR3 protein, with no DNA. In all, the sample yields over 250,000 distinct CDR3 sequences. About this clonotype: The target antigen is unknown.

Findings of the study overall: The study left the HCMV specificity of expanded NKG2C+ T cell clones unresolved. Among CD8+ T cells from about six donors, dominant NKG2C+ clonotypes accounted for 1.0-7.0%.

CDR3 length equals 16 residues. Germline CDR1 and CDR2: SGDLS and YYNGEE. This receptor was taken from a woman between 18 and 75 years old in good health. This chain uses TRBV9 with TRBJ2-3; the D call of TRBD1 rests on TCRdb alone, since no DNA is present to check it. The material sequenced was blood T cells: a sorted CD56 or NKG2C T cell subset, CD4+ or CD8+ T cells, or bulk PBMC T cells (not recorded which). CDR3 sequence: CASSVGRDRYTDTQYF.